Listed below are T cell receptor beta chains from one sample, sequenced in a study of cytomegalovirus exposure and HLA in healthy donors. Profiled with immunoSEQ multiplex PCR; TCRdb holds only in-frame clones, not every one. The profile shows some 99,000 clones, around 73% of them singletons. Material for sequencing was PBMCs. The receptor source for this set is a man aged 40-50 years in good health and CMV-seronegative. Each CDR3 is given with its conserved first and last residue. The order of the fields is V gene, D gene, J gene, clone size, CDR3 DNA, CDR3 protein. The D gene is left open where the match is weak. Only some rows state a clone size, as once, few, many or a class for expanded clones.

TRBV5-6,.,TRBJ1-5,.,TGTGCCAGCAGCTTGACGGCGGGGACGGGCAATCAGCCCCAGCATTTT,CASSLTAGTGNQPQHF
TRBV6-1,.,TRBJ2-2,.,TGTGCCAGCAGAGATCAGGGCTCCGGGGAGCTGTTTTTT,CASRDQGSGELFF
TRBV4-2,TRBD2,TRBJ2-2,.,TGTGCCAGCGGAGCGGGGGAAGGGGAGCTGTTTTTT,CASGAGEGELFF
TRBV7-2,TRBD2,TRBJ2-7,.,TGTGCCAGCAGCTTAGTCGGTACGGGGGGACTTCACCCCTACGAGCAGTACTTC,CASSLVGTGGLHPYEQYF
TRBV6-5,TRBD1,TRBJ1-2,.,TGTGCCAGCAGGCTCGGGACAGCCCATGGCTACACCTTC,CASRLGTAHGYTF
TRBV6-5,.,TRBJ1-5,.,TGTGCCAGCAGTGCGTCAGGGGATAGCAATCAGCCCCAGCATTTT,CASSASGDSNQPQHF
TRBV4-2,TRBD1,TRBJ1-2,.,TGTGCCAGCAGCCCCGGGACAGGCCCGCTCCGTAACTATGGCTACACCTTC,CASSPGTGPLRNYGYTF
TRBV30,.,TRBJ2-7,.,TGTGCCTGGGAGTCAGGCGAGGGGGTCTACGAGCAGTACTTC,CAWESGEGVYEQYF
TRBV5-4,TRBD2,TRBJ2-7,.,TGTGCCAGCTCAACTAGCGGGAGCGAGCAGTACTTC,CASSTSGSEQYF
TRBV6-1,.,TRBJ1-2,.,TGCGCCAGCAACGAGGGTGTGGGTAACTATGGCTACACCTTC,CASNEGVGNYGYTF
TRBV11-2,TRBD2,TRBJ2-3,.,TGTGCCAGCAGCAAGACTAGCGGGGGCTCAGATACGCAGTATTTT,CASSKTSGGSDTQYF
TRBV27,.,TRBJ1-1,.,TGTGCCAGCAGAAGTGGGCCAGGGGAGACTGAAGCTTTCTTT,CASRSGPGETEAFF
TRBV9,TRBD2,TRBJ2-3,.,TGTGCCAGCAGCGCCAGCTCGGGAGGGGATACGCAGTATTTT,CASSASSGGDTQYF
TRBV18,TRBD1,TRBJ1-4,.,TGTGCCAGCTCACCACAGGACAGGGATGAAAAACTGTTTTTT,CASSPQDRDEKLFF
TRBV5-1,TRBD1,TRBJ1-5,once,TGCGCCAGCAGCTTGGGGGCAGGGGGCGATCAGCCCCAGCATTTT,CASSLGAGGDQPQHF
TRBV6-5,.,TRBJ1-1,.,TGTGCCAGCAGTTCCTACAGGGAAATCACTGAAGCTTTCTTT,CASSSYREITEAFF
TRBV18,.,TRBJ1-3,.,TGTGCCAGCTCACCCCCCTCTGACACTGGAAACACCATATATTTT,CASSPPSDTGNTIYF
TRBV9,.,TRBJ2-3,.,TGTGCCAGCAGCGCCCACGGAGGGGCAGATACGCAGTATTTT,CASSAHGGADTQYF
TRBV19,TRBD1,TRBJ2-1,.,TGTGCCAGTAGTAACCGGGACAGTGCTGCCTACAATGAGCAGTTCTTC,CASSNRDSAAYNEQFF
TRBV19,.,TRBJ1-5,.,TGTGCCACCCGGACGCGGGCGGATCAGCCCCAGCATTTT,CATRTRADQPQHF
TRBV9,.,TRBJ2-2,once,TGTGCCAGCAGCGTAGCCAGACACGGGGAGCTGTTTTTT,CASSVARHGELFF
TRBV5-1,TRBD1,TRBJ1-6,.,TGCGCCAGCAGCTTGGCCATAGGGGGCGGTTCACCCCTCCACTTT,CASSLAIGGGSPLHF
TRBV4-1,TRBD2,TRBJ2-7,.,TGCGCCAGCAGCCAAGAACGGGGGGGGGAGCAGTACTTC,CASSQERGGEQYF
TRBV5-4,.,TRBJ2-1,.,TGTGCCAGCAGTTCCCCCACCGAGGGCAGGGAGCAGTTCTTC,CASSSPTEGREQFF
TRBV21-1,.,TRBJ2-7,.,TGTGCCAGCAGCTTCCCCGTCTGGGGGGGTCATTCCTACGAGCAGTACTTC,CASSFPVWGGHSYEQYF
TRBV10-2,TRBD1,TRBJ2-2,few,TGCGCCAGCCGAACCGGGACAGACCACACCGGGGAGCTGTTTTTT,CASRTGTDHTGELFF
TRBV27,.,TRBJ2-5,.,TGTGCCAGCAGTTTCTACGGGGGGCCTAAAGAGACCCAGTACTTC,CASSFYGGPKETQYF
TRBV6-1,TRBD1,TRBJ2-2,.,TGTGCCAGCAGTGAAGGGGACAGGACAGGGGGCGCCTTCACCGGGGAGCTGTTTTTT,CASSEGDRTGGAFTGELFF
TRBV29-1,TRBD1,TRBJ1-1,.,TGCAGCGTCAAGGGGGCGGTAACTGAAGCTTTCTTT,CSVKGAVTEAFF
TRBV7-2,TRBD2,TRBJ2-1,.,TGTGCCAGCAGCTCCCCCGGGTGGGAGGGTATTGAGCAGTTCTTC,CASSSPGWEGIEQFF
TRBV11-2,TRBD2,TRBJ2-2,few,TGTGCCAGCAGTAAACTAGCGGGGGGTAACACCGGGGAGCTGTTTTTT,CASSKLAGGNTGELFF
TRBV4-2,TRBD1,TRBJ1-3,.,TGTGCCAGCAGCCAATCAGGAGGGGGCGGCTCTGGAAACACCATATATTTT,CASSQSGGGGSGNTIYF
TRBV29-1,TRBD2,TRBJ2-5,.,TGCAGCGCCCTTCGGACTAGTGATGAGACCCAGTACTTC,CSALRTSDETQYF
TRBV5-1,.,TRBJ1-4,.,TGCGCCAGCAGCTTGGGCGGGGAGGGTGAAAAACTGTTTTTT,CASSLGGEGEKLFF
TRBV27,.,TRBJ1-2,.,TGTGCCAGCAGTTTATCGTCGATGAGGTTGCGTGGCTACACCTTC,CASSLSSMRLRGYTF
TRBV13,TRBD1,TRBJ2-7,.,TGTGCCAGCAGCTCCAGACAGGGCGACTACGAGCAGTACTTC,CASSSRQGDYEQYF
TRBV7-6,.,TRBJ1-4,.,TGTGCCAGCAGCTTAGCGTTGGGCAGGGGAAAACTGTTTTTT,CASSLALGRGKLFF
TRBV9,TRBD1,TRBJ2-7,.,TGTGCCAGCGGGACAGGGCAGATCTACGAGCAGTACTTC,CASGTGQIYEQYF
TRBV25-1,TRBD1,TRBJ1-5,.,TGTGCCAGCAGTGAATATCAGGGGGAAGGCAATCAGCCCCAGCATTTT,CASSEYQGEGNQPQHF
TRBV5-1,TRBD1,TRBJ2-5,.,TGCGCCAGCAGCTTGTACAGGGGGGTTAGAGAGACCCAGTACTTC,CASSLYRGVRETQYF
TRBV19,.,TRBJ1-4,.,TGTGCCAGTAGTAGAATATCGGGGACTAATGAAAAACTGTTTTTT,CASSRISGTNEKLFF
TRBV4-1,.,TRBJ1-3,.,TGCGCCAGCAGGCTGAGTCGGGGGGCTGGAAACACCATATATTTT,CASRLSRGAGNTIYF
TRBV20-1,.,TRBJ2-1,few,TGCAGTGCTAGCAGCTACAATGAGCAGTTCTTC,CSASSYNEQFF
TRBV4-3,TRBD1,TRBJ1-1,.,TGCGCCAGCAGCCTTGACAGGGGCCCGAACACTGAAGCTTTCTTT,CASSLDRGPNTEAFF
TRBV6-5,TRBD1,TRBJ1-3,few,TGTGCCAGCAGTTACGGGACAGGGGGCGCTGGAAACACCATATATTTT,CASSYGTGGAGNTIYF
TRBV10-3,TRBD2,TRBJ2-5,.,TGTGCCATCAGGACAGGGACTAGCGGGGGGGCCCTGGAGACCCAGTACTTC,CAIRTGTSGGALETQYF
TRBV7-2,.,TRBJ2-3,.,TGTGCCAGCAGCTTAGGAGGTATCACAGATACGCAGTATTTT,CASSLGGITDTQYF
TRBV7-8,TRBD2,TRBJ2-7,.,TGTGCCAGCAGCTTCTTAGCGGGGGGGGGACATTCCCGTCGCGAGCAGTACTTC,CASSFLAGGGHSRREQYF
TRBV27,TRBD1,TRBJ2-2,.,TGTGCCAGCAATCAGGGGGCATACACCGGGGAGCTGTTTTTT,CASNQGAYTGELFF
TRBV4-1,TRBD1,TRBJ2-7,.,TGCGCCAGCAGCCTAGAAAGGACAGGGACTTTCTACGAGCAGTACTTC,CASSLERTGTFYEQYF
TRBV19,.,TRBJ1-4,.,TGTGCCAGTAGTCCCATAGGGACACAGACGGGAGAAAAACTGTTTTTT,CASSPIGTQTGEKLFF
TRBV28,TRBD1,TRBJ2-7,.,TGTGCCAGCAGTTTTTCACTGGACAGGGTCTCCTACGAGCAGTACTTC,CASSFSLDRVSYEQYF
TRBV9,.,TRBJ2-1,few,TGTGCCAGCAGCGTAGCCCCCTTTCCCAATGAGCAGTTCTTC,CASSVAPFPNEQFF